This TCR beta chain was recorded in a study of T-cell memory formation after mild COVID-19. Study-level results: Most CD4+ clones that shrank were in CM and EM, while CD8+ ones turned up in EMRA. The second-wave clones peaking on day 37 were not confirmed as SARS-CoV-2-specific.

As regards this clonotype: Its antigen remains unknown.

One entry per CDR3 protein, called by TCRdb with MiXCR from the 5' RACE reads. This sample carries 450,000 or so distinct CDR3 sequences, around a quarter of them seen once, and the ten largest clones take around 12%. Trimming stripped 5 bases from V and 9 bases from J, with 14 bases between. The CDR3 loop spans 12 amino acids. This chain connects TRBV12-3 or TRBV12-4 to TRBJ2-7; D gene uncertain. The clonotype originates from an adult woman who had mild COVID-19 (a few samples of this study predate the infection). Cell type and time point are not known. The sequencing input was PBMCs or a T cell subset sorted from them (not recorded which). CDR3 amino acids: CASSLRLVGQYF. The DNA for the CDR3 is TGTGCCAGCAGTCTCCGGCTAGTTGGGCAGTACTTC.